Following are 3 T cell receptor beta chains from one sample sequenced in a study of T cells in localized non-small cell lung cancer. The protocol was immunoSEQ multiplex PCR, while the TCRdb copy is restricted to in-frame clones and leaves out a portion. The sample has around 69,000 clones, 85% to 90% seen once; the top ten hold just under 2%. The specimen was peripheral blood, collected before any cancer treatment. The origin of the receptors is a woman aged 35-75 years with stage I lung adenocarcinoma.

The chain uses TRBV5-5 and TRBJ1-6; the D gene is possibly TRBD1 (5 bases). The germline V gene has CDR1 SGHKS and CDR2 YYEKEE (reference sequence). V lost 0 bases to trimming and J lost 9 bases, with 13 bases between them. The CDR3 is 15 amino acids. CDR3 nucleotide sequence: TGTGCCAGCAGCTTGGATGCAGGGTCCCCTTCACCCCTCCACTTT. This sequence encodes CASSLDAGSPSPLHF.

The chain joins TRBV28 to TRBJ1-4; 8 nucleotides line up with TRBD1. The CDR3 runs 13 residues. Germline CDR1 is MDHEN and CDR2 is SYDVKM. Trimming cost V 10 bases and J 8 bases; bases outside gene matches: 9. CDR3 DNA sequence: TGTGCCACTACGACAGGGGTGGAAGAAAAACTGTTTTTT. Translated: CATTTGVEEKLFF. Based on the CDR3 plus reference TRBV28 and TRBJ1-4, the full variable domain is DVKVTQSSRYLVKRTGEKVFLECVQDMDHENMFWYRQDPGLGLRLIYFSYDVKMKEKGDIPEGYSVSREKKERFSLILESASTNQTSMYLCATTTGVEEKLFFGSGTQLSVL.

The genes are TRBV7-2 and TRBJ1-5; the D gene is possibly TRBD1 (5 bases). Germline CDR1 and CDR2: SGHTA and FQGNSA. V was shortened by 5 bases and J by 8 bases, with 16 bases between the two germline ends. CDR3 length: 14 amino acids. The CDR3 spells CASSRRWGNEPQHF. In DNA form, the CDR3 reads TGTGCCAGCAGCCGACGGTGGGGGAACGAGCCCCAGCATTTT.